One and the same sample provided the 21 T cell receptor beta chains below, sequenced in a study of blood T cell repertoires in COVID-19. Sequencing used immunoSEQ multiplex PCR; TCRdb keeps in-frame clones, though not all of them. In the table there are 320,000 or so clones, around 86% of which are singletons. The specimen was PBMCs or T cells enriched from blood (not recorded which). These receptors were collected from a man aged 55 to 70 who had recovered from COVID-19.

This chain joins TRBV6-5 and TRBJ1-5; the D gene is possibly TRBD1 (5 bases). The CDR3 length is 13 residues. The V and J ends lost 6 bases and 4 bases respectively, with 10 bases between them. CDR1 MNHEY and CDR2 SVGAGI come from the germline V gene. This chain's CDR3 is CASSFRQNQPQHF. The CDR3 DNA reads as TGTGCCAGCAGCTTTCGACAGAATCAGCCCCAGCATTTT.

A word on this clone: The identical CDR3 is also encoded by other nucleotide sequences in the sample. V gene TRBV11-1 combines with J gene TRBJ2-3, with TRBD1 matching 9 bases. The CDR3 has 14 amino acids. CDR1 and CDR2 from the germline V gene are SGHAT and FQDESV (reference sequence). The J segment lost 6 bases and the V segment lost 3 bases, leaving 4 bases of the junction unmatched. The CDR3 is CASSLGQGGDTQYF. CDR3 nucleotides: TGTGCCAGCAGCTTGGGACAGGGTGGCGATACGCAGTATTTT.

The V call is TRBV24-1, the J call TRBJ2-7, with D tentatively TRBD2 (7 bases). The V and J ends lost 3 bases and 1 base respectively, with 15 bases between them. The CDR3 runs 16 residues. Germline CDR1 reads KGHDR; CDR2 reads SFDVKD. The CDR3 loop reads CATSDEQGRGSYEQYF. CDR3 coding DNA: TGTGCCACCAGTGATGAGCAGGGGCGGGGGTCCTACGAGCAGTACTTC.

This chain uses TRBV5-1 with TRBJ2-2; possible D gene TRBD2, 5 bases. V was pared by 2 bases and J by 2 bases, with 13 bases between. CDR3 length equals 16 residues. Germline values: CDR1 SGHRS, CDR2 YFSETQ. The CDR3 DNA reads as TGCGCCAGCAGCTTCGGTCTAGCAGTTAACACCGGGGAGCTGTTTTTT. Translating it yields CASSFGLAVNTGELFF.

The chain carries TRBV19 and TRBJ2-3; 8 bases map to TRBD2. Germline lookup yields CDR1 LNHDA and CDR2 SQIVND (reference sequence). There are 16 residues in the CDR3. V shed 2 bases and J 0 bases; nucleotides not matched to a gene: 4. The DNA of the CDR3 is TGTGCCAGTAGTATATCGTCTAGCGGGAGCACAGATACGCAGTATTTT. This translates into CASSISSSGSTDTQYF.

The chain recombines TRBV25-1 with TRBJ2-1; 8 bases match TRBD2. The length of the CDR3 is 15 residues. The V gene's germline CDR1 is MGHDK and CDR2 SYGVNS. Unmatched junction bases numbered 6, after V lost 3 bases and J lost 5 bases. CDR3 bases: TGTGCCAGCAGTGATACTAGCGGTGTCGACAATGAGCAGTTCTTC. Protein sequence: CASSDTSGVDNEQFF.

The gene calls are TRBV3-1 (or the pseudogene TRBV3-2) and TRBJ2-1; D is possibly TRBD2 (5 bases). This CDR3 comprises 13 residues. Trimming took off 5 bases at V and 9 bases at J, with 14 bases between the two ends. Germline CDR1 is LGHDT and CDR2 is YNNKEL (reference sequence). The CDR3 nucleotides are TGTGCCAGCAGCGATCAAGTTGGAGGTGAGCAGTTCTTC. Translation: CASSDQVGGEQFF.

The chain combines TRBV28 with TRBJ1-1; TRBD1 agrees at 9 bases. Trimming cost V 10 bases and J 5 bases; bases outside gene matches: 11. This CDR3 region has 14 residues. The germline gives CDR1 MDHEN, CDR2 SYDVKM. CDR3 nucleotides: TGTGCCACCACTACAGGGGGCGGTTTTACTGAAGCTTTCTTT. Translated: CATTTGGGFTEAFF.

The J gene is TRBJ1-3, the V gene TRBV5-1; D gene unclear. The V gene's germline CDR1 is SGHRS and CDR2 YFSETQ. Deletions cut 4 bases from V and 0 bases from J, with 11 bases between. The CDR3 is 15 residues long. CDR3 nucleotide sequence: TGCGCCAGCAGCCTGGGGTCGGGCTCTGGAAACACCATATATTTT. Protein sequence: CASSLGSGSGNTIYF.

This chain links TRBV15 with TRBJ1-1; possibly TRBD1 for D (6 bases). The CDR3 runs 16 residues. V lost 5 bases to trimming and J lost 2 bases, with 18 bases between them. The germline V gene encodes CDR1 LNHNV and CDR2 YYDKDF (reference sequence). This CDR3 is CATSGPNNRDNTEAFF. CDR3 nucleotides: TGTGCCACCAGCGGACCCAACAACAGGGACAACACTGAAGCTTTCTTT.

V usage is TRBV6-5 and J usage is TRBJ2-7; possible D gene TRBD2, 5 bases. Trimming removed 3 bases from V and 3 bases from J, with 12 bases in between. The CDR3 has 14 amino acids. The V gene's germline CDR1 is MNHEY and CDR2 SVGAGI. CDR3 DNA: TGTGCCAGCAGTTATACTAGAGCTGGCTACGAGCAGTACTTC. Its protein product is CASSYTRAGYEQYF.

The gene calls are TRBV29-1 and TRBJ1-1, with D hard to call. The V end was cut by 6 bases, the J end by 6 bases, with 14 bases between. CDR1 SQVTM and CDR2 ANQGSEA come from the germline V gene. The CDR3 spans 12 residues. CDR3 bases: TGCAGCGTGGACCGGGTCGGGGCTGAAGCTTTCTTT. Translating it yields CSVDRVGAEAFF.

This chain joins TRBV28 and TRBJ2-7; TRBD2 is a possible D gene (6 bases). The CDR3 is made up of 11 amino acids. The V gene's germline CDR1 is MDHEN and CDR2 SYDVKM. The CDR3 region has the DNA TGTGCTAGTAGCGGCTCCTACGAGCAGTACTTC. Amino acids: CASSGSYEQYF. The variable domain in full, with the rest retrieved from reference TRBV28 and TRBJ2-7, is DVKVTQSSRYLVKRTGEKVFLECVQDMDHENMFWYRQDPGLGLRLIYFSYDVKMKEKGDIPEGYSVSREKKERFSLILESASTNQTSMYLCASSGSYEQYFGPGTRLTVT.

V usage is TRBV9 and J usage is TRBJ1-6, with D perhaps TRBD1 (5 bases). Germline V CDR1 and CDR2: SGDLS, YYNGEE. V was trimmed by 3 bases and J by 0 bases, leaving 25 bases between them. The CDR3 runs to 21 residues. CDR3 loop: CASSGKEGSRGSGSYNSPLHF. CDR3 coding DNA: TGTGCCAGCAGCGGAAAGGAGGGGAGCCGCGGATCGGGCTCCTATAATTCACCCCTCCACTTT.

With regard to this clone: The sample carries other DNA sequences with the same CDR3. This chain links TRBV7-9 with TRBJ1-6, with no clear D. Trimming removed 1 base from V and 6 bases from J, with 10 bases in between. The CDR3 spans 15 residues. Per germline, CDR1 SEHNR and CDR2 FQNEAQ (reference sequence). CDR3 in amino acids: CASSLGPSGNSPLHF. The CDR3 nucleotides read TGTGCCAGCAGCTTAGGGCCTTCTGGTAATTCACCCCTCCACTTT.

V is TRBV2 and J is TRBJ2-5; D might be TRBD1 (6 bases). V dropped 6 bases and J dropped 2 bases, with 10 bases sitting between them. This CDR3 has 13 residues. The germline gives CDR1 SNHLY, CDR2 FYNNEI. The CDR3 coding sequence is TGTGCCAGCAGACGGACAGTTCAAGAGACCCAGTACTTC. Translation: CASRRTVQETQYF.

This chain connects TRBV7-9 to TRBJ1-4; unclear D gene. Trimming removed 1 base from V and 3 bases from J, with 21 bases in between. Germline CDR1 is SEHNR and CDR2 is FQNEAQ (reference sequence). The CDR3 is made up of 19 amino acids. The CDR3 loop reads CASSLVPLKWRTPNEKLFF. The CDR3 DNA is TGTGCCAGCAGCTTAGTACCCCTCAAGTGGAGGACTCCTAATGAAAAACTGTTTTTT.

The chain combines TRBV19 with TRBJ1-5; the D gene is possibly TRBD1 (6 bases). Deletions cut 1 base from V and 7 bases from J, with 14 bases between. Germline lookup yields CDR1 LNHDA and CDR2 SQIVND (reference sequence). This CDR3 region has 15 residues. CDR3 in DNA: TGTGCCAGTAGTATAGCGTATAACCAGGGGCAGCCCCAGCATTTT. Translation: CASSIAYNQGQPQHF.

This rearrangement joins TRBV9 to TRBJ2-7; 9 bases align to TRBD2. V shed 2 bases and J 7 bases; nucleotides not matched to a gene: 7. Germline loops: CDR1 SGDLS, CDR2 YYNGEE. This CDR3 region has 14 residues. The CDR3 region is CASSVAGGRTEQYF. In DNA, the CDR3 is TGTGCCAGCAGCGTCGCGGGAGGGAGGACTGAGCAGTACTTC.

The rearrangement joins TRBV18 to TRBJ1-2; 7 nucleotides agree with TRBD1. Unmatched junction bases numbered 5, after V lost 3 bases and J lost 4 bases. Germline V lookup: CDR1 KGHSH, CDR2 LQKENI. CDR3 size: 14 residues. As DNA, the CDR3 is TGTGCCAGCTCACCGTCGGACAGGCTCTATGGCTACACCTTC. The encoded protein is CASSPSDRLYGYTF.

The genes are TRBV7-2 and TRBJ2-1; possibly TRBD2 for D (7 bases). The germline V gene has CDR1 SGHTA and CDR2 FQGNSA. The V end lost 5 bases, the J end lost 3 bases, and 14 bases lay between the germline ends. CDR3 size: 15 residues. The DNA of the CDR3 is TGTGCCAGCAGCCCGGGGGGCGCAGTCTACAATGAGCAGTTCTTC. Amino acids: CASSPGGAVYNEQFF. Together with reference TRBV7-2 and TRBJ2-1, the CDR3 gives the full variable domain: GAGVSQSPSNKVTEKGKDVELRCDPISGHTALYWYRQSLGQGLEFLIYFQGNSAPDKSGLPSDRFSAERTGGSVSTLTIQRTQQEDSAVYLCASSPGGAVYNEQFFGPGTRLTVL.